The subject of this entry is one T cell receptor (beta chain). The entry originates in a study of blood T cell repertoires in COVID-19. Looking at the study overall: Acute-phase and convalescent COVID-19 samples originated in the United States, Italy and Spain.

The CDR3 has 10 amino acids. The germline CDR1 and CDR2 sequences are SQVTM and ANQGSEA. Trimming pared 5 bases from V and 4 bases from J, leaving 6 bases between. Repertoires were generated with immunoSEQ multiplex PCR, while TCRdb's copy carries only in-frame clones and drops some. The sample carries around 94,000 clones, about 80% recorded once. This receptor was identified in a man between 60 and 75 years old with acute or convalescent COVID-19. Specimen: peripheral blood. The chain combines TRBV29-1 with TRBJ2-7; D not resolved. The CDR3 loop reads CSVQDYEQYF. CDR3 DNA sequence: TGCAGCGTTCAGGATTACGAGCAGTACTTC.